These T cell receptor beta chains were read from a single sample in a study of T-cell reconstitution after alpha-beta-depleted transplantation in children. Via MiXCR, TCRdb re-called the PCR reads, giving one row per CDR3 protein. The sample contains roughly 76,000 distinct CDR3 sequences, 9.5% to 13% of which appear only once. Sequences were derived from PBMCs, sampled before TCRalphabeta/CD19-depleted stem cell transplant. These receptors were taken from a boy between 10 and 17 years old with acute myeloid leukemia, due to receive a stem cell transplant. Both conserved end residues are part of each CDR3. Expanded clones are given a class, and other clones once, few, many or no size at all.

>many|TRBJ1-1|TRBV29-1
CSVSRTNTEAFF
>many|TRBJ2-6|TRBV28
CASRQSSGANVLTF
>many|TRBJ2-3|TRBV20-1
CSANKVQESTDTQYF
>many|TRBJ2-2|TRBV15
CATSYGGTGTGELFF
>-|TRBJ2-5|TRBV15
CATSTHTGRETQYF
>many|TRBJ2-1|TRBV12-3/TRBV12-4
CASSQDNRSYNEQFF
>many|TRBJ1-2|TRBV5-6
CASSLARGPGYTF
>many|TRBJ2-1|TRBV7-3
CASSLGGAKQFF
>-|TRBJ2-5|TRBV5-4
CASSLYSGGLETQYF
>few|TRBJ2-3|TRBV6-2/TRBV6-3
CASSRRLAGVTDTQYF
>many|TRBJ1-6|TRBV28
CASSFRDRYNSPLHF
>many|TRBJ2-5|TRBV5-1
CASMPGVETQYF
>many|TRBJ1-1|TRBV14
CASSQAAGMNTEAFF